This T cell receptor beta chain originates from a study of T cell responses to AZD1222 COVID-19 vaccine. The study, taken as a whole, reports: Repertoire samples came only from after the peak T cell response. Researchers report vaccine-associated CD4 TCRs spanning spike, with dominance at 160-218 and 743-854. Of spike-specific TCRs, nearly half reportedly target regions left unmutated in variants. There were mostly white British donors and more females than males, and clonal diversity was possibly underestimated.

CDR1 is SGDLS, CDR2 YYNGEE, per germline. This CDR3 has 15 amino acids. Trimming at V came to 0 bases and at J to 9 bases, leaving 6 bases not matched to a gene. Only one count was recorded for this clone. Its antigen remains unknown. Using immunoSEQ multiplex PCR, the repertoire was profiled, and TCRdb retains in-frame clones only, with some absent. In the table there are 98,000 or so clones, more than 70% of which are singletons. Sample: peripheral blood, taken on day 0 of AZD1222 vaccination. The origin of this receptor is an adult in good health. The V and J genes are TRBV9 and TRBJ2-1, with 10 bases fitting TRBD2. In DNA, the CDR3 is TGTGCCAGCAGCGTAGAAGCGGGGGGGCCCGGTGAGCAGTTCTTC. It codes for CASSVEAGGPGEQFF.